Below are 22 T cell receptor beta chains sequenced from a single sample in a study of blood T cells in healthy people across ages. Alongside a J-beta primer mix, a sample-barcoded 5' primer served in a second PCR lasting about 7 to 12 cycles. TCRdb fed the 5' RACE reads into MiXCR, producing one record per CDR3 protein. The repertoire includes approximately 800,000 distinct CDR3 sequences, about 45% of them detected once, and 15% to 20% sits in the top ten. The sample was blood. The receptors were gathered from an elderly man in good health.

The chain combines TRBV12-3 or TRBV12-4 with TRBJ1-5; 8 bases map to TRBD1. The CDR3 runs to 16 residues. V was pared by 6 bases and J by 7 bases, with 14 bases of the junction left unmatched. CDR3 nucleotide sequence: TGTGCCAGCAGACAAAGTTCAGGGGGCCAGGGACAGCCCCAGCATTTT. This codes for CASRQSSGGQGQPQHF.

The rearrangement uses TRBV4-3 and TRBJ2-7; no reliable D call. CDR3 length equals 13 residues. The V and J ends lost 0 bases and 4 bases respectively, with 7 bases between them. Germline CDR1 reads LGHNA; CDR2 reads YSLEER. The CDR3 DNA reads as TGCGCCAGCAGCCAAGAGAATGGGTACGAGCAGTACTTC. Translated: CASSQENGYEQYF.

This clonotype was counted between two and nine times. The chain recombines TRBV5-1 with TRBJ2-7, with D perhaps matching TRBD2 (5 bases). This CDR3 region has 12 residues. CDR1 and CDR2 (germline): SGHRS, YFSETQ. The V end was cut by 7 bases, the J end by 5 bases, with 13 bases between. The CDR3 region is CASRRGMDEQYF. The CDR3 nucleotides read TGCGCCAGCCGACGGGGAATGGACGAGCAGTACTTC. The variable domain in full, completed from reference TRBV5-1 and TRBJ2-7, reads KAGVTQTPRYLIKTRGQQVTLSCSPISGHRSVSWYQQTPGQGLQFLFEYFSETQRNKGNFPGRFSGRQFSNSRSEMNVSTLELGDSALYLCASRRGMDEQYFGPGTRLTVT.

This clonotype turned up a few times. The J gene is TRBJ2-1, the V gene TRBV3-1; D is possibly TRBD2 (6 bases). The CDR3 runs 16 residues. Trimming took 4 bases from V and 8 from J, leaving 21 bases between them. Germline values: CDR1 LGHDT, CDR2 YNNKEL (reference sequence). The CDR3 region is CASSPGKASESDEQFF. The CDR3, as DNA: TGTGCCAGCAGCCCCGGAAAGGCTAGCGAAAGCGATGAGCAGTTCTTC.

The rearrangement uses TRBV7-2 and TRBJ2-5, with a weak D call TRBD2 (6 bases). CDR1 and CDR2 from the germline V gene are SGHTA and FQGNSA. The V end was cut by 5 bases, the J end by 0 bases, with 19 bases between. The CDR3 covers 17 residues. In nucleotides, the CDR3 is TGTGCCAGCAGCCCCCGGCGGTTGGGCGGGGACCAAGAGACCCAGTACTTC. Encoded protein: CASSPRRLGGDQETQYF.

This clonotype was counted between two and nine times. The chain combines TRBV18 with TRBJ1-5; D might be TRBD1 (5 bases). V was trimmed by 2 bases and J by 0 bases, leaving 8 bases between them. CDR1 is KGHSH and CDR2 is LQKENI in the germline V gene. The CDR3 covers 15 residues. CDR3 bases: TGTGCCAGCTCACCAGACAGCCATAGCAATCAGCCCCAGCATTTT. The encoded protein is CASSPDSHSNQPQHF.

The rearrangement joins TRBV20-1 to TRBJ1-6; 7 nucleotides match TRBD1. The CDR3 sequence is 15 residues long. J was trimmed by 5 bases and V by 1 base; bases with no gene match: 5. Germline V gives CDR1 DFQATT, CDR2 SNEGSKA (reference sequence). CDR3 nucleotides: TGCAGTGCTAGAGGGCCGACAGGGAATAATTCACCCCTCCACTTT. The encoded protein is CSARGPTGNNSPLHF.

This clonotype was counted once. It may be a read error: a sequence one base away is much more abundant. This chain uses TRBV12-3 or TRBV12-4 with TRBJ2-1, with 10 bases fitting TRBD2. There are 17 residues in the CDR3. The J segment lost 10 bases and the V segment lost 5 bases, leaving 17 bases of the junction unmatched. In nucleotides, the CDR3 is TGTGCCAGCAGTAGAGGGACCGCAACTAGCGGGATATCCGAGCAGTTCTTC. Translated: CASSRGTATSGISEQFF.

CDR3 region: CASSRAPGIYSYEQYF. CDR3 bases: TGTGCCAGCAGTAGGGCCCCGGGGATCTACTCCTACGAGCAGTACTTC. This sequence joins TRBV28 and TRBJ2-7; perhaps TRBD2 as D (5 bases). Trimming shortened V by 5 bases and J by 0 bases, and 17 bases separated the two germline ends. This CDR3 is built from 16 residues. Germline V gene sequence: CDR1 MDHEN, CDR2 SYDVKM.

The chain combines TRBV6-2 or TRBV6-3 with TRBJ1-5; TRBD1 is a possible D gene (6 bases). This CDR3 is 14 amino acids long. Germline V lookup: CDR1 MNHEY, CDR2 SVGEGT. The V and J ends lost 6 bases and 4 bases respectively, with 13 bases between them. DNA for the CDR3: TGTGCCAGCAGATACAGGGTAGGAAATCAGCCCCAGCATTTT. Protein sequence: CASRYRVGNQPQHF.

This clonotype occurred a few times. The CDR3 spells CASSFELADYTDTQYF. The CDR3 region has the DNA TGTGCCAGCAGTTTTGAACTAGCGGATTACACAGATACGCAGTATTTT. This rearrangement joins TRBV12-3 or TRBV12-4 to TRBJ2-3; 8 bases line up with TRBD2. CDR3 length equals 16 residues. V shed 3 bases, J shed 2 bases, and the junction held 7 bases outside the gene matches.

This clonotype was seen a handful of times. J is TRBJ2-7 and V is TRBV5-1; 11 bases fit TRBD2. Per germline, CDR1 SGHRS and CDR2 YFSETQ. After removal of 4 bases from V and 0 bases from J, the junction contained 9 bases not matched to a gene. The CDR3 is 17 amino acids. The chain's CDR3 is CASSRSGTSGSSYEQYF. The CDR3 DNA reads TGCGCCAGCAGCCGCTCCGGGACTAGCGGAAGCTCCTACGAGCAGTACTTC.

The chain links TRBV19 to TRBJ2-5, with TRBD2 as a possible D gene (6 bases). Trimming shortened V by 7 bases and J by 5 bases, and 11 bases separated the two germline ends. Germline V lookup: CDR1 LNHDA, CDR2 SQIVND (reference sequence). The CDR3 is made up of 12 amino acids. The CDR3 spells CASNDGGETQYF. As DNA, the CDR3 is TGTGCCAGTAATGATGGGGGGGAGACCCAGTACTTC. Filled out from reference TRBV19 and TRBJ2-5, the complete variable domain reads DGGITQSPKYLFRKEGQNVTLSCEQNLNHDAMYWYRQDPGQGLRLIYYSQIVNDFQKGDIAEGYSVSREKKESFPLTVTSAQKNPTAFYLCASNDGGETQYFGPGTRLLVL.

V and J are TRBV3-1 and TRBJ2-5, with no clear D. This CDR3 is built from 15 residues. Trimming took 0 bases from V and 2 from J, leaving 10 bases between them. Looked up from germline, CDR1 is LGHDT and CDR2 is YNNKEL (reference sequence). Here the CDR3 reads CASSQDDMLQETQYF. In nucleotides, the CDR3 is TGTGCCAGCAGCCAAGATGACATGCTACAAGAGACCCAGTACTTC.

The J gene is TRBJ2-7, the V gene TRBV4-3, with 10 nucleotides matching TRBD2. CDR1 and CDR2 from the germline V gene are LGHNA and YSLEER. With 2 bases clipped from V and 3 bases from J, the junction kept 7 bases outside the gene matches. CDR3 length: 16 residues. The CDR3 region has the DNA TGCGCCAGCAGCCAATATCGGACTAGCGGCCTCTACGAGCAGTACTTC. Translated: CASSQYRTSGLYEQYF.

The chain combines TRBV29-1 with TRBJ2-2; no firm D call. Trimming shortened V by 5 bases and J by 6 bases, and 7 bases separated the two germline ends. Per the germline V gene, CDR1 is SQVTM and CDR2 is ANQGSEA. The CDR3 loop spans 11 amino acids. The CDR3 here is CSVQEPGELFF. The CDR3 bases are TGCAGCGTTCAGGAACCCGGGGAGCTGTTTTTT.

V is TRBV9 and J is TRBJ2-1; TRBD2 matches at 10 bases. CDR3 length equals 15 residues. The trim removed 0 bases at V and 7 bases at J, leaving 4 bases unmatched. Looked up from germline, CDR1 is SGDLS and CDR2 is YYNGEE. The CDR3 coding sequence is TGTGCCAGCAGCGTAGGAGGTAGCGGGAGGAATGAGCAGTTCTTC. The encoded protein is CASSVGGSGRNEQFF.

The CDR3 loop reads CSATSGEFLQETQYF. DNA of the CDR3: TGCAGTGCTACTAGCGGAGAGTTCTTACAAGAGACCCAGTACTTC. V is TRBV20-1 and J is TRBJ2-5; 7 bases align to TRBD2. This CDR3 region has 15 residues. The ends lost 4 bases at V and 2 bases at J; junction bases unmatched: 10. Germline V gives CDR1 DFQATT, CDR2 SNEGSKA (reference sequence).

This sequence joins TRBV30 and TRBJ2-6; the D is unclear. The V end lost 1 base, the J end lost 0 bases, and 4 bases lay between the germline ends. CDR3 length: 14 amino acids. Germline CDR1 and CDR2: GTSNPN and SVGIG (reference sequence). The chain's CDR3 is CAWSGPSGANVLTF. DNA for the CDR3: TGTGCCTGGAGTGGGCCCTCTGGGGCCAACGTCCTGACTTTC.

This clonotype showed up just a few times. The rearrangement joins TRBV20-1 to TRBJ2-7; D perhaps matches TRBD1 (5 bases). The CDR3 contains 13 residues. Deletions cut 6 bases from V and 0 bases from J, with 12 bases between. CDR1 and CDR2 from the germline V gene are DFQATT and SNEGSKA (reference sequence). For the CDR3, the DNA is TGCAGTGCCCCAGACAGTAGCTCCTACGAGCAGTACTTC. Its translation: CSAPDSSSYEQYF.

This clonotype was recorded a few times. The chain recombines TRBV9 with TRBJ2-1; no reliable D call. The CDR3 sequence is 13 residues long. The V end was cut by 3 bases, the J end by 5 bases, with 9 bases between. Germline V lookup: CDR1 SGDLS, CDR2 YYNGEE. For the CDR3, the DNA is TGTGCCAGCAGCGCCAACCGAAACAATGAGCAGTTCTTC. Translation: CASSANRNNEQFF.

CDR3 loop: CSADTSFPNEQFF. CDR3 nucleotide sequence: TGCAGCGCCGACACTAGCTTCCCCAATGAGCAGTTCTTC. This sequence joins TRBV29-1 and TRBJ2-1; tentatively, D is TRBD2 (6 bases). The V gene lost 7 bases and the J gene lost 6 bases, with 16 bases spanning the gap. Germline V gene lookup returns CDR1 SQVTM and CDR2 ANQGSEA. This CDR3 spans 13 amino acids.